The 30 T cell receptor beta chains given below trace back to one sample, sequenced in a study of shared clonotypes between healthy human individuals. The method was immunoSEQ multiplex PCR; TCRdb's version includes in-frame clones alone and lacks a portion of them. The sample includes about 960,000 clones, about three quarters of them seen just once. The sequenced sample was memory CD4+ T cells sorted from blood. As for subset: CD45RA-negative fraction. All receptors derive from a man younger than 30 in good health.

The CDR3 coding sequence is TGCGCCAGCAGCGGAGGGGAGTTTAATGAAAAACTGTTTTTT. Translating gives CASSGGEFNEKLFF. The V gene is TRBV5-1, the J gene TRBJ1-4; D is possibly TRBD1 (5 bases). The CDR3 sequence is 14 residues long. Per germline, CDR1 SGHRS and CDR2 YFSETQ. V lost 4 bases, J lost 4 bases, and 11 bases lay in between.

This clone was recorded only once. This sample includes further DNA sequences coding for the same CDR3. The V gene is TRBV30, the J gene TRBJ2-7; a weak D match, TRBD1 (5 bases). Deletions cut 0 bases from V and 4 bases from J, with 10 bases between. The length of the CDR3 is 13 residues. Germline CDR1 and CDR2: GTSNPN and SVGIG (reference sequence). Written as DNA, the CDR3 is TGTGCCTGGAGTGTCCGCTCAGGGTACGAGCAGTACTTC. Its translation: CAWSVRSGYEQYF.

A single count supports this clone. The rearrangement links TRBV13 to TRBJ1-2, with D unclear. Germline V gene sequence: CDR1 PRHDT, CDR2 FYEKMQ (reference sequence). The V and J ends lost 1 base and 4 bases respectively, with 7 bases between them. The CDR3 is 13 residues long. The CDR3 nucleotides read TGTGCCAGCAGCTTAGTGGATTCCTATGGCTACACCTTC. Encoded protein: CASSLVDSYGYTF.

The chain joins TRBV30 to TRBJ1-4, with 10 bases matching TRBD1. The junction had 8 bases not matched to a gene; V was cut back by 3 bases and J by 4 bases. Per germline, CDR1 GTSNPN and CDR2 SVGIG (reference sequence). CDR3 length: 16 amino acids. This CDR3 reads CAWRQGQGPINEKLFF. In DNA form, the CDR3 reads TGTGCCTGGAGACAGGGACAGGGGCCGATTAATGAAAAACTGTTTTTT.

The table lists this clone with a few counts. This sequence joins TRBV7-9 and TRBJ1-1; weak D call: TRBD1 (5 bases). CDR3 length equals 15 residues. Germline V gene lookup returns CDR1 SEHNR and CDR2 FQNEAQ (reference sequence). Trimming took 7 bases from V and 0 from J, leaving 15 bases between them. The CDR3 bases are TGTGCCAGCATCAAGTCGGGGACGGTGAACACTGAAGCTTTCTTT. Translation gives CASIKSGTVNTEAFF.

The chain couples TRBV10-3 to TRBJ1-5; a possible D gene is TRBD1 (6 bases). V was clipped by 2 bases and J by 2 bases, with 16 bases between them. The CDR3 contains 17 residues. Germline V gene lookup returns CDR1 ENHRY and CDR2 SYGVKD. The CDR3 spells CAISETFSGVGNQPQHF. As DNA, the CDR3 is TGTGCCATCAGTGAGACCTTCTCAGGGGTCGGCAATCAGCCCCAGCATTTT.

This chain uses TRBV28 with TRBJ2-5; D is ambiguous. This CDR3 contains 13 residues. V shed 3 bases and J shed 1 base, with 6 bases lying between them. The V gene's germline CDR1 is MDHEN and CDR2 SYDVKM. The CDR3 DNA reads TGTGCCAGCAGTTTCCAATCCCAAGAGACCCAGTACTTC. Encoded protein: CASSFQSQETQYF.

There are a few counts of this clone. This chain joins TRBV28 and TRBJ1-5; possibly TRBD1 for D (6 bases). V lost 6 bases and J lost 0, with 12 bases in between. Germline loops: CDR1 MDHEN, CDR2 SYDVKM. This CDR3 region has 15 residues. As DNA, the CDR3 is TGTGCCAGCAGATCCGACAGGTATAGCAATCAGCCCCAGCATTTT. This sequence encodes CASRSDRYSNQPQHF.

This clone was detected only a few times. The gene calls are TRBV7-3 and TRBJ2-7; 12 bases are a match to TRBD2. V lost 0 bases, J lost 5 bases, and 2 bases stayed unmatched. Germline V gene sequence: CDR1 SGHTA, CDR2 FQGTGA. The CDR3 sequence is 15 residues long. CDR3 in DNA: TGTGCCAGCAGCTTAACGTCTAGCGGGGGGGACGAGCAGTACTTC. Translated, it gives CASSLTSSGGDEQYF.

The V call is TRBV13, the J call TRBJ2-1; 12 bases map to TRBD2. The CDR3 runs 16 residues. Trimming at V came to 5 bases and at J to 9 bases, leaving 11 bases not matched to a gene. Germline V lookup: CDR1 PRHDT, CDR2 FYEKMQ (reference sequence). The CDR3 coding sequence is TGTGCCAGCAGCCGGAGGGCTAGCGGGAGGGTCGGTGAGCAGTTCTTC. Its protein product is CASSRRASGRVGEQFF.

This CDR3 is CATSREVGGVEISKNIQYF. CDR3 DNA: TGTGCCACCAGCAGAGAAGTCGGAGGGGTTGAGATATCCAAAAACATTCAGTACTTC. The genes are TRBV15 and TRBJ2-4, with D perhaps matching TRBD2 (6 bases). Germline V gene data show CDR1 as LNHNV and CDR2 as YYDKDF (reference sequence). This CDR3 spans 19 amino acids. V was pared by 0 bases and J by 2 bases, with 20 bases between.

This rearrangement joins TRBV2 to TRBJ2-3; TRBD2 matches at 9 bases. J was trimmed by 3 bases and V by 6 bases; bases with no gene match: 10. The CDR3 runs 16 residues. Germline CDR1 reads SNHLY; CDR2 reads FYNNEI. The DNA for the CDR3 is TGTGCCAGCAGAGAACCCCCCAGCGGGGGGACAGATACGCAGTATTTT. Translated: CASREPPSGGTDTQYF.

In the case of this clone: A junction end diverges from the germline sequence, so it may reflect a read error. The genes are TRBV7-7 and TRBJ1-3; D gene ambiguous. Germline CDR1 reads SSHAT; CDR2 reads FNYEAQ (reference sequence). The CDR3 is made up of 15 amino acids. This CDR3 is CASSPGPNPGNTIYF. The CDR3 DNA reads as TGTGCTAGCAGCCCCGGGCCAAACCCTGGAAACACCATATATTTT.

The chain recombines TRBV18 with TRBJ2-1; 14 bases map to TRBD2. The CDR3 covers 16 residues. The germline V gene encodes CDR1 KGHSH and CDR2 LQKENI. Trimming removed 1 base from V and 8 bases from J; junction bases left unmatched: 4. The DNA of the CDR3 is TGTGCCAGCTCACCACAAGGGACTAGCGGGAGCGATGAGCAGTTCTTC. It codes for CASSPQGTSGSDEQFF.

This clone has a handful of counts. This chain links TRBV29-1 with TRBJ2-7; D could derive from TRBD1 or TRBD2 (6 bases each). Deletions cut 3 bases from V and 7 bases from J, with 10 bases between. This CDR3 has 11 amino acids. Germline V gene data show CDR1 as SQVTM and CDR2 as ANQGSEA. The CDR3 reads CSVEGGTEQYF. CDR3 DNA: TGCAGCGTTGAGGGCGGGACAGAGCAGTACTTC.

V is TRBV10-1 and J is TRBJ2-1, with 10 positions matching TRBD1. Germline CDR1 and CDR2: WNHNN and SYGVQD (reference sequence). The trim removed 1 base at V and 6 bases at J, leaving 3 bases unmatched. This CDR3 spans 15 amino acids. The DNA of the CDR3 is TGCGCCAGCAGTGAGTGGACAGGGGGGGTCAATGAGCAGTTCTTC. Translated, it gives CASSEWTGGVNEQFF.

V gene TRBV7-6 combines with J gene TRBJ2-7; D is unclear. Germline V CDR1 and CDR2: SGHVS, FNYEAQ. The CDR3 is 15 amino acids. V lost 2 bases and J 7 bases, leaving 18 bases between the germline ends. CDR3 amino acids: CASSLNPQPVGEQYF. The CDR3 coding sequence is TGTGCCAGCAGCTTAAATCCCCAGCCCGTAGGGGAGCAGTACTTC.

This sequence joins TRBV9 and TRBJ1-6, with D tentatively TRBD1 (6 bases). With 4 bases removed from V and 4 bases from J, the gap between germline ends came to 12 bases. The CDR3 has 15 residues. Germline loops: CDR1 SGDLS, CDR2 YYNGEE. The CDR3 region is CASSSQQGYNSPLHF. The CDR3 coding sequence is TGTGCCAGCAGCTCCCAACAGGGATATAATTCACCCCTCCACTTT.

The chain carries TRBV4-1 and TRBJ1-2; no definite D call. Trimming removed 1 base from V and 7 bases from J, with 10 bases in between. The CDR3 has 13 amino acids. Per germline, CDR1 MGHRA and CDR2 YSYEKL. The CDR3 bases are TGCGCCAGCAGCCAAGTCATGGCGGGTGGCTACACCTTC. Translation: CASSQVMAGGYTF.

The V gene is TRBV4-1, the J gene TRBJ1-4, with D possibly matching TRBD1 (5 bases). The V and J ends lost 4 bases and 6 bases respectively, with 12 bases between them. This CDR3 comprises 14 residues. Per germline, CDR1 MGHRA and CDR2 YSYEKL. The CDR3 nucleotides read TGCGCCAGCAGCCCGACGGGACTTGATGAAAAACTGTTTTTT. This codes for CASSPTGLDEKLFF.

The chain uses TRBV27 and TRBJ2-5; tentatively, D is TRBD2 (7 bases). V lost 2 bases and J lost 5, with 18 bases in between. Germline CDR1 and CDR2: MNHEY and SMNVEV (reference sequence). This CDR3 comprises 16 residues. The CDR3 DNA follows: TGTGCCAGCAGTTTAGTGGGGAGGGGGTCTCGGGAGACCCAGTACTTC. Translated: CASSLVGRGSRETQYF.

This chain links TRBV7-8 with TRBJ2-3; D is unclear. V lost 1 base to trimming and J lost 0 bases, with 5 bases between them. CDR3 length equals 14 residues. Germline assignment: CDR1 SGHVS and CDR2 FQNEAQ. CDR3 region: CASSLDKSTDTQYF. The DNA for the CDR3 is TGTGCCAGCAGCTTAGATAAGAGCACAGATACGCAGTATTTT.

The chain employs TRBV6-6 and TRBJ2-7, with D possibly TRBD1 on 6 matching bases. Per the germline V gene, CDR1 is MNHNY and CDR2 is SVGAGI (reference sequence). The CDR3 contains 14 residues. Trimming removed 1 base from V and 6 bases from J, with 13 bases in between. The CDR3 DNA reads TGTGCCAGCAGTTACTTTGGGGGCGAAAGCGAGCAGTACTTC. Its protein product is CASSYFGGESEQYF.

The genes are TRBV5-5 and TRBJ2-3; possible D gene TRBD1, 6 bases. The CDR3 spans 14 residues. CDR1 is SGHKS, CDR2 YYEKEE, per germline (reference sequence). Trimming stripped 3 bases from V and 2 bases from J, with 10 bases between. CDR3 DNA sequence: TGTGCCAGCAGCTATGGGACATCCACAGATACGCAGTATTTT. Amino acid sequence: CASSYGTSTDTQYF.

As for this clone: Distinct nucleotide sequences in the sample also encode this CDR3. This chain joins TRBV7-2 and TRBJ1-2; 9 bases agree with TRBD1. Per germline, CDR1 SGHTA and CDR2 FQGNSA. After removal of 5 bases from V and 4 bases from J, the junction contained 5 bases not matched to a gene. The CDR3 loop spans 14 amino acids. The CDR3 sequence is CASSPGQGGYGYTF. CDR3 in DNA: TGTGCCAGCAGCCCGGGACAGGGAGGCTATGGCTACACCTTC.

With regard to this clone: Different DNA sequences within this sample yield the same CDR3. This chain uses TRBV10-1 with TRBJ2-2; tentative D call: TRBD2 (5 bases). The CDR3 sequence is 14 residues long. Germline V gives CDR1 WNHNN, CDR2 SYGVQD (reference sequence). Trimming cost V 5 bases and J 0 bases, with 7 bases left between them. The CDR3 nucleotides read TGCGCCAGCAGTAGCGGTTCGAACACCGGGGAGCTGTTTTTT. It yields the protein CASSSGSNTGELFF.

The J gene is TRBJ2-5, the V gene TRBV30, with a possible D match to TRBD1 (6 bases). CDR1 is GTSNPN, CDR2 SVGIG, per germline (reference sequence). The CDR3 has 17 amino acids. The germline V and J ends were trimmed by 1 base and 4 bases, with 22 bases remaining between them. The chain's CDR3 is CAWSELASTARGETQYF. The CDR3 bases are TGTGCCTGGAGTGAATTGGCATCGACAGCCAGGGGAGAGACCCAGTACTTC.

The CDR3 loop is CASREDHKPTQYF. The CDR3 DNA sequence: TGTGCCAGCAGGGAGGATCATAAACCTACGCAGTACTTC. The chain has TRBV6-1 and TRBJ2-7; D possibly corresponds to TRBD2 (5 bases). Germline V gene lookup returns CDR1 MNHNS and CDR2 SASEGT. CDR3 length: 13 residues. The germline V and J ends were trimmed by 6 bases and 9 bases, with 18 bases remaining between them.

The CDR3 sequence is CASSLETGVGSPLHF. The CDR3 nucleotides read TGTGCCAGCAGCTTGGAGACAGGGGTTGGTTCACCCCTCCACTTT. The chain links TRBV7-9 to TRBJ1-6, with 8 bases that match TRBD1. The CDR3 contains 15 residues. Germline lookup yields CDR1 SEHNR and CDR2 FQNEAQ (reference sequence). V trimming: 3 bases; J trimming: 9 bases; junction bases outside the gene matches: 7.

This chain uses TRBV19 with TRBJ1-1, with D uncertain. This CDR3 region has 14 residues. The germline V and J ends were trimmed by 5 bases and 3 bases, with 13 bases remaining between them. The germline V gene has CDR1 LNHDA and CDR2 SQIVND (reference sequence). DNA for the CDR3: TGTGCCAGTAGTCGAGGAGTCATGCACACTGAAGCTTTCTTT. Its translation is CASSRGVMHTEAFF.